The rows below give T cell receptor beta chains drawn from one sample of a study of CD8+ T cells in alopecia areata. Sequencing used immunoSEQ multiplex PCR; TCRdb keeps in-frame clones, though not all of them. The sample has some 120,000 clones; roughly 50% are singletons. The sequenced sample was CD8+ T cells sorted from blood, obtained at week 24, from a patient treated with tofacitinib. The receptors originated from a human donor with alopecia areata. Each CDR3 is given with its conserved first and last residue.

TRBV25-1 | CASSRAPRGTEAFF
TRBV13 | CASRHQNTEAFF
TRBV19 | CATGLFNTGELFF
TRBV5-4 | CASSEGSADNSPLHF
TRBV5-4 | CASSLRQTDQETQYF
TRBV13 | CASSLRVDLYQETQYF
TRBV2 | CASSEAPWVEDEKLFF
TRBV5-4 | CASSPGTATPDTQYF
TRBV7-9 | CASSLIGSGANVLTF
TRBV7-9 | CASSLAGELFF
TRBV4-1 | CASSQQQRTNTGELFF
TRBV5-6 | CASGVGGGHYEQYF
TRBV4-3 | CASSQGGWDEQYF
TRBV7-3 | CASSLNYGGGQGATGELFF
TRBV11-2 | CASSWTGFTEAFF
TRBV7-2 | CASSLGGQGPSYEQYF
TRBV27 | CASSFQGAVQPQHF
TRBV6-5 | CASSWQGVGTDTQYF
TRBV4-3 | CASSQDGAGARRTDTQYF
TRBV7-6 | CASSQGQGAWTEAFF
TRBV27 | CASSLSTSGFYNEQFF
TRBV6-4 | CASSERGGSTDTQYF
TRBV27 | CASSFTQQVPYYEQYF
TRBV6-5 | CASRDYSGEETQYF
TRBV4-1 | CASSQPGGGVPEAFF
TRBV7-8 | CASSLAPGEQPQHF
TRBV29-1 | CSVEEGKGFNYGYTF
TRBV2 | CASSGQEANTGELFF
TRBV18 | CASSEDTGVGEQFF
TRBV29-1 | CSVGGIGYYEQYF
TRBV11-2 | CASSLIPGGPEQYF
TRBV11-1 | CASSLAYSSLKNTEAFF
TRBV19 | CASSIALTGWENTEAFF
TRBV13 | CASSLGQGGGYTF
TRBV9 | CASSGHGGMVNQPQHF
TRBV13 | CASSAVAGGDTDTQYF
TRBV5-4 | CASSWWDRDGYTF
TRBV10-3 | CAISEWQADTEAFF
TRBV6-5 | CASSYSNSGYYNEQFF
TRBV5-6 | CASSLASMNTEAFF
TRBV5-6 | CASSLGRGWGSSYNEQFF
TRBV6-1 | CASSADRFLTYEQYF
TRBV4-2 | CASSQLTSGGRNTDTQYF
TRBV4-1 | CASSLPRGPTEAFF
TRBV9 | CASSSSQVKATGELFF
TRBV30 | CAWSPWGGYYEQYF
TRBV25-1 | CASSDVGQLYGYTF
TRBV7-4 | CASSLNPAGLEETQYF
TRBV14 | CASSQDSGEYQETQYF
TRBV19 | CASRGPGQSYNEQFF
TRBV7-8 | CASSLLPSMARSYNEQFF
TRBV6-5 | CASSYSGGLKTQYF
TRBV6-5 | CASSYSRATEQFF
TRBV18 | CASSFGRGNNEQFF
TRBV4-3 | CASSQDAPHTGDAEAFF